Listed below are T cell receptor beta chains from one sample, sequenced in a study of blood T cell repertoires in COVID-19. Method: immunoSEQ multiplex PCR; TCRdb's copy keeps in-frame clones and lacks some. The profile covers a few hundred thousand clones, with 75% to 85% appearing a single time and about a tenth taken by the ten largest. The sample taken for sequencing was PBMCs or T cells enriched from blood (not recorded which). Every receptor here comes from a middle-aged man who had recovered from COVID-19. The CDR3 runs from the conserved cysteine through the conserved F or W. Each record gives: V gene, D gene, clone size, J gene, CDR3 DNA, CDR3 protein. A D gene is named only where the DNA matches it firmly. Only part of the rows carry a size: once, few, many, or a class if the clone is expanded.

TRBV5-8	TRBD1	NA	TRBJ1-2	TGTGCCAGCAGCCACTCGCCAGGGGGCGAATTCAGTAACTATGGCTACACCTTC	CASSHSPGGEFSNYGYTF
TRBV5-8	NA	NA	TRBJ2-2	TGTGCCAGCAGCCGTTCGGGGCAGGGGTACACCGGGGAGCTGTTTTTT	CASSRSGQGYTGELFF
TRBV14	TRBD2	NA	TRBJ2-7	TGTGCCAGCAGCCAGCCGGGACTAGGAGACTACGAGCAGTACTTC	CASSQPGLGDYEQYF
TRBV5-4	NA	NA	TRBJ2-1	TGTGCCAGCAGCTTGAGGGACTCGGACAATGAGCAGTTCTTC	CASSLRDSDNEQFF
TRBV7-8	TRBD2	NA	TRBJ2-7	TGTGCCAGCAGCTCAAGACACGCTTCTAGCGGGGGGGCGTTCTACGAGCAGTACTTC	CASSSRHASSGGAFYEQYF
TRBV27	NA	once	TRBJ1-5	TGTGCCAGCAGTTTCCTAGGGAGTAGCAATCAGCCCCAGCATTTT	CASSFLGSSNQPQHF
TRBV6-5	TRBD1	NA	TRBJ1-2	TGTGCCAGCAGTTCAGGGGGGTCCGACTATGGCTACACCTTC	CASSSGGSDYGYTF
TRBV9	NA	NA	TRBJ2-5	TGTGCCAGCAGCCTCCATTTGTACCAAGAGACTCAGTACTTC	CASSLHLYQETQYF
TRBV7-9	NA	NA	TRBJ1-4	TGTGCCAGCAGGGGGGGAGAGGTTAATGAAAAACTGTTTTTT	CASRGGEVNEKLFF
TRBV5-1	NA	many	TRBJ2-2	TGCGCCAGCAGCTTGGGGGAGGACACCGGGGAGCTGTTTTTT	CASSLGEDTGELFF
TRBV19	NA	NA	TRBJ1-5	TGTGCCAGTATCCCCAGTTTGCCTAATCAGCCCCAGCATTTT	CASIPSLPNQPQHF
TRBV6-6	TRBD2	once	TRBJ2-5	TGTGCCAGCAGGCGGGGGGTAGAGACCCAGTACTTC	CASRRGVETQYF
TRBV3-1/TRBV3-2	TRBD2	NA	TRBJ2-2	TGTGCCAGCAGCCAAGATTGGCGGCGGGGGGGGAACACCGGGGAGCTGTTTTTT	CASSQDWRRGGNTGELFF
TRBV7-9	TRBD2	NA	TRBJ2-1	TGTGCCAGCAGCTCCAGACTAGCGCCGTCCTACAATGAGCAGTTCTTC	CASSSRLAPSYNEQFF
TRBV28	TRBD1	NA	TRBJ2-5	TGTGCCAGCAGCGGATACCGGGACAGCCTCCAAGAGACCCAGTACTTC	CASSGYRDSLQETQYF
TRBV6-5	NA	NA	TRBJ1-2	TGTGCCAGCAAGGATTACCTACAGGGAAACTATGGCTACACCTTC	CASKDYLQGNYGYTF
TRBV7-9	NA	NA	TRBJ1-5	TGTGCCAGCAGCCCTAGTGCCAATCAGCCCCAGCATTTT	CASSPSANQPQHF
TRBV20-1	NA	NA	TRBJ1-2	TGCAGTGCTAGCAGGGATGGCTACACCTTC	CSASRDGYTF
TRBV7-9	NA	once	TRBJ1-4	TGTGCCAGCAGCTTAGGCGGAACTAATGAAAAACTGTTTTTT	CASSLGGTNEKLFF
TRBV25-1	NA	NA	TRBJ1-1	TGTGCCAGCAGTGCAAGCCGGGTGGGGGGGCTCACTGAAGCTTTCTTT	CASSASRVGGLTEAFF
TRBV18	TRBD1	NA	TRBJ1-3	TGTGCCAGCGCGGACAGGCACTTTGGAAACACCATATATTTT	CASADRHFGNTIYF
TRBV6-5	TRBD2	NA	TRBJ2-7	TGTGCCAGCAGATCCCTCGGTGGGAGGGAGTACGAGCAGTACTTC	CASRSLGGREYEQYF
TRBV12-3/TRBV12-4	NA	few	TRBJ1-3	TGTGCCAGCAGCCTCTCTGGAAACACCATATATTTT	CASSLSGNTIYF
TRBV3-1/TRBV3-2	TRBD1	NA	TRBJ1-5	TGTGCCAGCAGCCACACAGGGGCTTTAGGCAAGCCCCAGCATTTT	CASSHTGALGKPQHF